This TCR beta chain was sequenced during a study of blood T cell repertoires in COVID-19. Turning to the study itself: From the United States, Italy and Spain came samples of acute and convalescent COVID-19. Sample material is recorded as cDNA or gDNA derived from T cells, B-cell-depleted T cells, or PBMCs.

Source study methods: Estimation of nucleated cell counts was performed using reference gene primer amplification. Here immunoSEQ multiplex PCR was the method, and the copy in TCRdb shows in-frame clones only, minus some. That table supplies the V and J calls and clone size; D and trimming were determined from the DNA. The sample lists 140,000 to 150,000 clones; 75% to 85% were seen once. J lost 5 bases, V lost 6 bases, and 9 bases had no gene match. Germline CDR1 is KGHSH and CDR2 is LQKENI. The CDR3 loop spans 15 amino acids. Sequenced material: peripheral blood. This chain joins TRBV18 and TRBJ1-1; TRBD1 matches 10 bases. This TCR derives from a man in his sixties with active or convalescent COVID-19. The CDR3 loop is CASSPRQGAGTEAFF. CDR3 nucleotide sequence: TGTGCCAGCTCCCCAAGACAGGGGGCAGGGACTGAAGCTTTCTTT.